This TCR beta chain was documented in a study of identical twins (dated by TCRdb to about 2016). In terms of the full investigation: To test whether fetal clonotypes persist, the study used deep sequencing on TCR alpha and beta repertoires from monozygotic twins, unrelated adults of various ages, and cord blood. To rule out contamination, the twin experiments were replicated at different times with different library preparation protocols. Paper-wide results and their limitations: Invariant T cells such as MAIT and iNKT could partly confound zero-insertion analyses, though diverse VJ usage argued against this for most clonotypes. Compared with coincidental sharing between unrelated individuals, out-of-frame TCR alpha sequences shared between twins had an excess of sequences with low generation probability. Fewer insertions were carried by abundant cord blood beta clonotypes; a weaker similar trend was observed in young adult naive repertoires, while no such trend was observed in memory repertoires. Because the same donors could not be followed over many years, conclusions were based on cross-sectional statistical analysis. In monozygotic twins, recombination models systematically underestimated out-of-frame TCR alpha sharing, but the models matched the sharing seen between unrelated individuals. The excess sharing between twins in beta out-of-frame sequences was weaker because fewer shared sequences reduced the signal-to-noise ratio.

From the cysteine through the phenylalanine, the CDR3 covers 14 amino acids. Only the CDR3 DNA is retained, 42 bases long and in frame from the first base. V sheds 2 bases and J sheds 5 bases, leaving 14 bases between their ends. Sequences SGHRS (CDR1) and YFSETQ (CDR2) are obtained from the germline V gene. This clonotype has just a few counts. Its binding antigen is unknown. There are no base qualities to consult, and no much larger clone falls within one base. Every donor in the study was a healthy Caucasian. The twin cohort consisted of three pairs of female monozygotic twins, all aged about 18 to 29 years. Positive isolation kits from Invitrogen were used to isolate CD4+ and CD8+ T cell populations. The method behind the library was 5' RACE. Sequencing instrument: Illumina HiSeq 2000. Template switching added a universal primer binding site, and the final cDNA carried a unique molecular identifier that allowed TCR cDNA molecules to be counted accurately. Specific primers in the conserved constant-segment region were used to synthesize first-strand cDNA for TCR alpha and beta chains. To control for contamination, every cDNA library was double barcoded, receiving both a SMART-Mk sample barcode and Illumina barcodes. TruSeq adapter sequences along with Illumina sample barcodes were introduced in two successive PCR steps. TCR alpha and beta cDNA libraries were sequenced on the Illumina HiSeq platform with custom primers. In the source study's methods: MiGEC was used to process raw reads and extract unique molecular identifiers, and MiXCR was used to find CDR3 positions. For each individual, recombination models were inferred using an EM algorithm with the repgenHMM and IGoR tools. Shared clonotype analysis was performed with the tcR package in R, normalizing sharing by the product of cloneset sizes. Out-of-frame nonproductive sequences were analyzed to study raw recombination free of thymic and clonal selection effects. TCRdb took the public reads, trimmed them with fastp at Q25, ran MiXCR for clone calling and kept in-frame beta chains. Every CDR3 protein is listed once, alongside the most common genes and DNA of its rows. The V and J calls shown here were made by TCRdb, not taken from the authors' results. A total of about 330,000 distinct CDR3 sequences appear in this sample, roughly an eighth of them only once. Together, the top ten hold 7.2% of the sample.

The sample was also linked to a second study, of yellow fever vaccine responses in identical twins. From that second study: The authors reported that the T cell response to vaccination in identical twins appeared partly convergent and partly personalized. In identical twins, the study followed T cell clones that responded to the vaccine with precision.

The receptor's source is a woman younger than 35 in good health. The sequencing sample was made of CD8+ T cells sorted from blood. The sequence links TRBV5-1 to TRBJ2-7, with a tentative D gene TRBD2 over 6 matching bases. The DNA is TGCGCCAGCAGCTTCCCCGGGAGTGGCAACGAGCAGTACTTC. This sequence encodes CASSFPGSGNEQYF.